The clone carrying this T cell receptor beta chain has only a few counts. The sample originates from a study of blood T cell repertoires in COVID-19. Study-level background: T cells, B-cell-depleted T cells, or PBMCs supplied cDNA or gDNA.

Only in-frame clones appear in the TCRdb table, and some are missing; sequencing was by immunoSEQ multiplex PCR. This sample has 390,000 or so clones, with 70% to 90% found just once. V gave up 9 bases and J gave up 4 bases, with 10 bases separating them. The CDR3 is 13 residues long. Germline V gene data show CDR1 as SNHLY and CDR2 as FYNNEI. The sequencing input was peripheral blood. The sequence was obtained from a woman under 40 with COVID-19, enrolled during active disease. The rearrangement joins TRBV2 to TRBJ1-6, with no clear D. CDR3 bases: TGTGCCAGTAGGTCGGGGTATAATTCACCCCTCCACTTT. Amino acids: CASRSGYNSPLHF.